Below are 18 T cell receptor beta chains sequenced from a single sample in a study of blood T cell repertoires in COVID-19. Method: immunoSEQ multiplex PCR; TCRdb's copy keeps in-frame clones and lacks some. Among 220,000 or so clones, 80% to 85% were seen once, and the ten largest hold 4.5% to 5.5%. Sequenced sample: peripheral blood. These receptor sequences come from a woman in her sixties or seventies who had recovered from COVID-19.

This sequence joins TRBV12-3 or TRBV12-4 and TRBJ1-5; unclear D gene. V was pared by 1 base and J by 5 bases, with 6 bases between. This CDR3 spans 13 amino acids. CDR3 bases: TGTGCCAGCAGTTTAGGGGCAGATCAGCCCCAGCATTTT. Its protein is CASSLGADQPQHF.

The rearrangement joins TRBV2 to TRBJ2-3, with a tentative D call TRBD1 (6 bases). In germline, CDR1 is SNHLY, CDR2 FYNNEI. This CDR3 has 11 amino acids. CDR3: CASLRGDTQYF. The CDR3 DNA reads TGTGCATCCCTAAGGGGGGATACGCAGTATTTT. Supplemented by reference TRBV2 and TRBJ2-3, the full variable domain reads EPEVTQTPSHQVTQMGQEVILRCVPISNHLYFYWYRQILGQKVEFLVSFYNNEISEKSEIFDDQFSVERPDGSNFTLKIRSTKLEDSAMYFCASLRGDTQYFGPGTRLTVL.

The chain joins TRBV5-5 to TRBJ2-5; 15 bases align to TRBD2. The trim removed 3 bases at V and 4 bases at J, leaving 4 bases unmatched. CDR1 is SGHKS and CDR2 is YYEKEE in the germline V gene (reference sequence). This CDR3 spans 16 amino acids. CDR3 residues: CASSWTSGGAGETQYF. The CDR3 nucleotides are TGTGCCAGCAGCTGGACTAGCGGGGGGGCTGGAGAGACCCAGTACTTC.

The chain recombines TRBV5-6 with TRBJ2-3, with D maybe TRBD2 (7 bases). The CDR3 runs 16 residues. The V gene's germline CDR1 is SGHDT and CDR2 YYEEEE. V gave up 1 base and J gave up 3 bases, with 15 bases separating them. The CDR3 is CASSLNRGAGTDTQYF. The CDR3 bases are TGTGCCAGCAGCTTGAATCGGGGGGCCGGGACAGATACGCAGTATTTT.

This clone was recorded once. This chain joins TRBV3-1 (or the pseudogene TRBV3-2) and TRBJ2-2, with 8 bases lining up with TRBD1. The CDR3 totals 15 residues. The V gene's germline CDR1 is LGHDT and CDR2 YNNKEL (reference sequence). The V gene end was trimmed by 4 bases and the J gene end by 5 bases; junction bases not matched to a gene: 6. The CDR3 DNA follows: TGTGCCAGCAGCCTCACAGGGGGTCGGACCGGGGAGCTGTTTTTT. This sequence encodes CASSLTGGRTGELFF.

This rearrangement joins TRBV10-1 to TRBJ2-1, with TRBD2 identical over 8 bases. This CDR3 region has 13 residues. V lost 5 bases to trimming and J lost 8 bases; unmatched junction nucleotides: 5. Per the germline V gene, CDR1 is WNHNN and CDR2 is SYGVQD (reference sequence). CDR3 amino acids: CASSSGGPYEQFF. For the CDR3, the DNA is TGCGCCAGCAGTTCGGGGGGGCCCTATGAGCAGTTCTTC.

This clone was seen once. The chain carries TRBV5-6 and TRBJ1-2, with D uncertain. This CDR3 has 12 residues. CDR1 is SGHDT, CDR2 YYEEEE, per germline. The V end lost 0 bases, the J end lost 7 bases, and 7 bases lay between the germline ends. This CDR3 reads CASSLEIGGYTF. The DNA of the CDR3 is TGTGCCAGCAGCTTGGAGATCGGTGGCTACACCTTC. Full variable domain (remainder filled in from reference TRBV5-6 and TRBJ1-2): DAGVTQSPTHLIKTRGQQVTLRCSPKSGHDTVSWYQQALGQGPQFIFQYYEEEERQRGNFPDRFSGHQFPNYSSELNVNALLLGDSALYLCASSLEIGGYTFGSGTRLTVV.

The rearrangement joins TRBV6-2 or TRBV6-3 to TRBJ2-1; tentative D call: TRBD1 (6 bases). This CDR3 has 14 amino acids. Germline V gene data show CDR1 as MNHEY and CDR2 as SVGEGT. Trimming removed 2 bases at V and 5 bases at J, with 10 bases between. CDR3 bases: TGTGCCAGCAGTTACACCGGACAGAACAATGAGCAGTTCTTC. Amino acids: CASSYTGQNNEQFF.

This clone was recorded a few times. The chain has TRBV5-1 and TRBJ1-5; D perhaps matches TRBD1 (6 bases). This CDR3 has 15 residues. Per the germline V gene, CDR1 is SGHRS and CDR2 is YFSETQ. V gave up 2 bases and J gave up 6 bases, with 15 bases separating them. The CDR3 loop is CASSFLGGAGQPQHF. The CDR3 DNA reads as TGCGCCAGCAGCTTTTTGGGGGGGGCAGGTCAGCCCCAGCATTTT.

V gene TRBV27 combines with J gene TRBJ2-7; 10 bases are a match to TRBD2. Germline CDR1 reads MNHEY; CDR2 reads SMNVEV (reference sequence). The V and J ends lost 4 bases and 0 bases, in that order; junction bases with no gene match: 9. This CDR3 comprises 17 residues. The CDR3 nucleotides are TGTGCCAGCAGTTCATTAGCGGGGGGCCGAAGCTCCTACGAGCAGTACTTC. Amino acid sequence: CASSSLAGGRSSYEQYF.

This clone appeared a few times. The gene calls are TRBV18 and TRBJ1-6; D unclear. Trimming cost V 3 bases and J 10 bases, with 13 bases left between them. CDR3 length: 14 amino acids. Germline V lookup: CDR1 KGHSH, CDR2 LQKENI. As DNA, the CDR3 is TGTGCCAGCTCACCTTCCAACAGAGGGTCACCCCTCCACTTT. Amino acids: CASSPSNRGSPLHF.

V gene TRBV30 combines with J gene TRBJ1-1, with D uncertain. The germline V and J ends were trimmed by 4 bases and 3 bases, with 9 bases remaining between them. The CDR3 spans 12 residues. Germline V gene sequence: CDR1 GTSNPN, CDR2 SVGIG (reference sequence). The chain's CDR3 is CAWKDRDTEAFF. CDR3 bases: TGTGCCTGGAAGGATCGGGACACTGAAGCTTTCTTT.

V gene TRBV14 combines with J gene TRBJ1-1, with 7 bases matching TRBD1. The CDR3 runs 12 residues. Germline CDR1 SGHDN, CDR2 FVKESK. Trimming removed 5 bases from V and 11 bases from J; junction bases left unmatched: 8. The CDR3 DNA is TGTGCCAGCAGCTTAGGGGGCGCGGGGGCTTTCTTT. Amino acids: CASSLGGAGAFF. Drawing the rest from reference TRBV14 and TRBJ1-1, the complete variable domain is EAGVTQFPSHSVIEKGQTVTLRCDPISGHDNLYWYRRVMGKEIKFLLHFVKESKQDESGMPNNRFLAERTGGTYSTLKVQPAELEDSGVYFCASSLGGAGAFFGQGTRLTVV.

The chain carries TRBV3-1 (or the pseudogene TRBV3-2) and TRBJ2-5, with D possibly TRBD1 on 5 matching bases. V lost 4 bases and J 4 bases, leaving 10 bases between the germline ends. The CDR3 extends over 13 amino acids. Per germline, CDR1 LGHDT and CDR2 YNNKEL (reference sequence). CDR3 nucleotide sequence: TGTGCCAGCAGCCCTCGACAGAGAGAGACCCAGTACTTC. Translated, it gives CASSPRQRETQYF.

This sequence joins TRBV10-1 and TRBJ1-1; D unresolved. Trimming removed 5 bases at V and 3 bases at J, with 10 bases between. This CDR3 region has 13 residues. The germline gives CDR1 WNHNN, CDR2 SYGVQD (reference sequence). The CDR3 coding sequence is TGCGCCAGCAGTAGTTGGCAGGACACTGAAGCTTTCTTT. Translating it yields CASSSWQDTEAFF.

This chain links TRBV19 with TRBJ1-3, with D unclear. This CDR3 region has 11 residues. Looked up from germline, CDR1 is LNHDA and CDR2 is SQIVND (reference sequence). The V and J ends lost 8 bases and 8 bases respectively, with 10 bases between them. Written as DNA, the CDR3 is TGTGCCAGTCTCTCGGGATACACCATATATTTT. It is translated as CASLSGYTIYF. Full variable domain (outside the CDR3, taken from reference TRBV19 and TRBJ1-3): DGGITQSPKYLFRKEGQNVTLSCEQNLNHDAMYWYRQDPGQGLRLIYYSQIVNDFQKGDIAEGYSVSREKKESFPLTVTSAQKNPTAFYLCASLSGYTIYFGEGSWLTVV.

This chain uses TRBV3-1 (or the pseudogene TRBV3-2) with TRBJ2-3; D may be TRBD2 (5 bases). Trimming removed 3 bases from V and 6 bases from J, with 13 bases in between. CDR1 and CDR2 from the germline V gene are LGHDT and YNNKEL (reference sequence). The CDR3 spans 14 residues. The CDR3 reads CASSQASSPDTQYF. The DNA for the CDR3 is TGTGCCAGCAGCCAGGCTAGCTCCCCCGATACGCAGTATTTT.

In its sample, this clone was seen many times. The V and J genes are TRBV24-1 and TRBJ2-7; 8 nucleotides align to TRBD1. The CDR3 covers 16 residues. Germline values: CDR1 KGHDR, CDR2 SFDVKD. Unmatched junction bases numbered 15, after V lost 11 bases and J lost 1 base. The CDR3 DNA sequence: TGTGCCATCCAGGACAGGGATCCAGCTAGATCCTACGAGCAGTACTTC. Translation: CAIQDRDPARSYEQYF.